The source of this T cell receptor beta chain is a study of blood T cell repertoires in COVID-19. This CDR3 has 12 amino acids. V lost 6 bases to trimming and J lost 7 bases; unmatched junction nucleotides: 5. The repertoire was sequenced with immunoSEQ multiplex PCR; TCRdb's copy has only in-frame clones and lacks some. This table has about 230,000 clones, about 86% appearing once. The sequencing input was peripheral blood. This TCR derives from a man older than 75 with acute or convalescent COVID-19. The J gene is TRBJ2-7, the V gene TRBV12-3 or TRBV12-4, with 8 bases matching TRBD1. Written as DNA, the CDR3 is TGTGCCAGCAGAACGACAGGGGTTGAGCAGTACTTC. Its translation: CASRTTGVEQYF.